This TCR beta chain stems from a study of blood T cell repertoires in COVID-19. Whole-study context: Material from acute and convalescent COVID-19 was sourced from the United States, Italy and Spain.

V gave up 2 bases and J gave up 10 bases; unmatched junction bases: 29. Per the germline V gene, CDR1 is SGHVS and CDR2 is FNYEAQ. This CDR3 is built from 21 residues. The repertoire was sequenced with immunoSEQ multiplex PCR; TCRdb's copy has only in-frame clones and lacks some. The sample has some 180,000 clones, roughly 76% seen once. The clonotype was recovered from a woman at least 80 years old with COVID-19, enrolled during active disease. The V call is TRBV7-6, the J call TRBJ2-1; 7 bases align to TRBD1. Sequencing was carried out using peripheral blood. CDR3 DNA: TGTGCCAGCAGCTTACGCCCATTGTCGTCCAGGGGGTACCCATCATCGGGGGAGCAGTTCTTC. Its protein product is CASSLRPLSSRGYPSSGEQFF. Looking up the rest from reference TRBV7-6 and TRBJ2-1 gives the full variable domain: GAGVSQSPRYKVTKRGQDVALRCDPISGHVSLYWYRQALGQGPEFLTYFNYEAQQDKSGLPNDRFSAERPEGSISTLTIQRTEQRDSAMYRCASSLRPLSSRGYPSSGEQFFGPGTRLTVL.